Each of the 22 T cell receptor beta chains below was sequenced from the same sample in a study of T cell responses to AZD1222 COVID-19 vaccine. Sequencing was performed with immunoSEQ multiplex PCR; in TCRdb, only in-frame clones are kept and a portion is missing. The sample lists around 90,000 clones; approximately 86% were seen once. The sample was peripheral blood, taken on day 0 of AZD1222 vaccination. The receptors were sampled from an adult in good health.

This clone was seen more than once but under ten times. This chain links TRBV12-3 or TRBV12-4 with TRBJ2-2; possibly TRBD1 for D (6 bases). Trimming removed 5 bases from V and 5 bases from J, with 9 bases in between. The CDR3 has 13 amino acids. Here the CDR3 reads CASSPGTTGELFF. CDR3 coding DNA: TGTGCCAGCAGTCCAGGGACAACCGGGGAGCTGTTTTTT.

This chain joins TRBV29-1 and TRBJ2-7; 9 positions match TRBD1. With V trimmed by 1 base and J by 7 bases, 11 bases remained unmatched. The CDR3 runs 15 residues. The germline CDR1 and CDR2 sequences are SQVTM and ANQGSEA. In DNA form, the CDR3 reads TGCAGCGTTGAAGTTACCCGACAGGGGGGAGTAGAGCAGTACTTC. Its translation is CSVEVTRQGGVEQYF.

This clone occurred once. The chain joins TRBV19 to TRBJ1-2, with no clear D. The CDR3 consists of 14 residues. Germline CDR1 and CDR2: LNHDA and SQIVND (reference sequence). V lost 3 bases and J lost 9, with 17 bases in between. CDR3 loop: CASSMLFSGDRYTF. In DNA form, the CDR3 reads TGTGCCAGTAGTATGTTATTCTCGGGAGACCGCTACACCTTC.

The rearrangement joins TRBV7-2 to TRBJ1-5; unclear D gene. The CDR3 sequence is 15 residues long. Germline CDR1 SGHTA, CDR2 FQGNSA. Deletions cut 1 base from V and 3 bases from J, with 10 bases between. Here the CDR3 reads CASSLDGQYNQPQHF. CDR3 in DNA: TGTGCCAGCAGCTTAGATGGTCAGTACAATCAGCCCCAGCATTTT.

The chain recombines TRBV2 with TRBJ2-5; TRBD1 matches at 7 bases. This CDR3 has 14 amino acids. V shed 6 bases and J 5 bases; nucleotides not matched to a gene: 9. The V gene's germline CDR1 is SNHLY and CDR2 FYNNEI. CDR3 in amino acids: CASSAGTVSETQYF. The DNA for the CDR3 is TGTGCCAGCAGCGCCGGGACAGTATCGGAGACCCAGTACTTC.

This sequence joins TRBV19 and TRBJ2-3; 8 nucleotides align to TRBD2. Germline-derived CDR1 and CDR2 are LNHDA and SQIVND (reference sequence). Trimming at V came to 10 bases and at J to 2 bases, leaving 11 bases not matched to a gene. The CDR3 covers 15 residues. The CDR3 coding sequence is TGTGCCACCTCGGGGGGGGCGGATTACACAGATACGCAGTATTTT. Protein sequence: CATSGGADYTDTQYF.

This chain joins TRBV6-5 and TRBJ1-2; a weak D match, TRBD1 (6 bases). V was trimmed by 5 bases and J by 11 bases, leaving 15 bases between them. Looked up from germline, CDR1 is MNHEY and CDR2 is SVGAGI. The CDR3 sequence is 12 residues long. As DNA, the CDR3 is TGTGCCAGCAGTCTTGTGTCAGGGGTATACACCTTC. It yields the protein CASSLVSGVYTF.

In nucleotides, the CDR3 is TGTGCCAGCAGCTTAGGTTGGGGGCAAGAGACCCAGTACTTC. Translating gives CASSLGWGQETQYF. The chain recombines TRBV7-9 with TRBJ2-5, with D perhaps TRBD1 or TRBD2 (5 bases each). The CDR3 runs to 14 residues. V was trimmed by 1 base and J by 2 bases, leaving 8 bases between them. From germline, CDR1 is SEHNR and CDR2 FQNEAQ (reference sequence).

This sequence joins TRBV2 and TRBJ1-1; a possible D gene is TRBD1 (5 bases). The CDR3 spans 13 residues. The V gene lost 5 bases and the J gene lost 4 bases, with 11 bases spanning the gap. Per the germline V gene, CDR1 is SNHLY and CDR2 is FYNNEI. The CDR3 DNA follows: TGTGCCAGCAGTCCGGGGGTAGTCACTGAAGCTTTCTTT. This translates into CASSPGVVTEAFF.

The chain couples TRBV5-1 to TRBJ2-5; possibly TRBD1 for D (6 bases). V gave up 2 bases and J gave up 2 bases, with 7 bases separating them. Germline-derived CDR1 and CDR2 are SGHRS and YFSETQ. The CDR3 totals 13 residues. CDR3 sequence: CASSLQGQETQYF. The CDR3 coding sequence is TGCGCCAGCAGCTTACAGGGTCAAGAGACCCAGTACTTC. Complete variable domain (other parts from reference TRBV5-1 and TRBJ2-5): KAGVTQTPRYLIKTRGQQVTLSCSPISGHRSVSWYQQTPGQGLQFLFEYFSETQRNKGNFPGRFSGRQFSNSRSEMNVSTLELGDSALYLCASSLQGQETQYFGPGTRLLVL.

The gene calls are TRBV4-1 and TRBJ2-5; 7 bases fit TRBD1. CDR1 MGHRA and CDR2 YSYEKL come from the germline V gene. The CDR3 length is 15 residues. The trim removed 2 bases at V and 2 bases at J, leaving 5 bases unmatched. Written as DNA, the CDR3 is TGCGCCAGCAGCCAATCGCCGGGACAGCAAGAGACCCAGTACTTC. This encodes CASSQSPGQQETQYF.

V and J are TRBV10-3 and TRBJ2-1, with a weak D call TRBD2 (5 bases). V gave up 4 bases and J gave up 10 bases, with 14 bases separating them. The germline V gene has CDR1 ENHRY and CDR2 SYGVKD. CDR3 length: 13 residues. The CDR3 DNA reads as TGTGCCATCAGTGGTGGACTGCCCGGGGAGCAGTTCTTC. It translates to CAISGGLPGEQFF.

The CDR3 spells CATTGTLYSNQPQHF. DNA of the CDR3: TGTGCCACAACCGGGACACTTTATAGCAATCAGCCCCAGCATTTT. V and J are TRBV6-5 and TRBJ1-5, with D perhaps TRBD1 (6 bases). Germline V gives CDR1 MNHEY, CDR2 SVGAGI. V lost 10 bases and J 0 bases, leaving 16 bases between the germline ends. This CDR3 has 15 amino acids.

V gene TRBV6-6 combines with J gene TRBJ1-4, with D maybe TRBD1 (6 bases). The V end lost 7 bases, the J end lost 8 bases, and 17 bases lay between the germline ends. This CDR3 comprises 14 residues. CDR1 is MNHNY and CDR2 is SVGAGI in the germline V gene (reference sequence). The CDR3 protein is CASTKAGTIEKLFF. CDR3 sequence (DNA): TGTGCCAGCACCAAAGCCGGGACAATCGAAAAACTGTTTTTT.

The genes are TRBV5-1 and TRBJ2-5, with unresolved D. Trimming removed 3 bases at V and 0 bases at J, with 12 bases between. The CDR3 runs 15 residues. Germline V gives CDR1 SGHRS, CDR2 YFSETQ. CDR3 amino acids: CASSSNPNDQETQYF. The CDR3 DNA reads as TGCGCCAGCAGCTCTAATCCCAACGACCAAGAGACCCAGTACTTC.

The DNA of the CDR3 is TGTGCCAGCAGTGAAACGACAGGGCGGTTTAGCAATCAGCCCCAGCATTTT. Amino acid sequence: CASSETTGRFSNQPQHF. J is TRBJ1-5 and V is TRBV6-1; 7 bases align to TRBD1. The CDR3 has 17 residues. V shed 2 bases and J 0 bases; nucleotides not matched to a gene: 7. The germline V gene encodes CDR1 MNHNS and CDR2 SASEGT.

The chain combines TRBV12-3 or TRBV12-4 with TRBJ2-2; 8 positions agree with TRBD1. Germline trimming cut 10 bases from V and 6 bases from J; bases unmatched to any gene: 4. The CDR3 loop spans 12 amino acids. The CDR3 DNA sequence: TGTGCCATCAAACAGGGGGCCGGGGAGCTGTTTTTT. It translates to CAIKQGAGELFF.

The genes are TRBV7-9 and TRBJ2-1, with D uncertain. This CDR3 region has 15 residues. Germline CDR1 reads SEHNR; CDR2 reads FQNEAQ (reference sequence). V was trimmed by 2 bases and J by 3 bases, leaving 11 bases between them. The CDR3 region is CASSLTLANYNEQFF. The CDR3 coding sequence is TGTGCCAGCAGCTTAACTTTGGCAAACTACAATGAGCAGTTCTTC.

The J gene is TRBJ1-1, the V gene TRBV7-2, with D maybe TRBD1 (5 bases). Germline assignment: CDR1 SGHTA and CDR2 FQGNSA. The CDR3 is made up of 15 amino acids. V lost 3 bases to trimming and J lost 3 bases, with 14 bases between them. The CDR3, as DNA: TGTGCCAGCAGCTTCCAGGGTATTTGGGACACTGAAGCTTTCTTT. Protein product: CASSFQGIWDTEAFF. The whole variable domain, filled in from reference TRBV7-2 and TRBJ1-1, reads GAGVSQSPSNKVTEKGKDVELRCDPISGHTALYWYRQSLGQGLEFLIYFQGNSAPDKSGLPSDRFSAERTGGSVSTLTIQRTQQEDSAVYLCASSFQGIWDTEAFFGQGTRLTVV.

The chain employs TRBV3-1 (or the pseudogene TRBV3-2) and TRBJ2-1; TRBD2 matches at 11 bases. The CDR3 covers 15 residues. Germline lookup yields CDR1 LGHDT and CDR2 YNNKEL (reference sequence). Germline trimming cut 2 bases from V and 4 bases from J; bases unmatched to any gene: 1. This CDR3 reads CASSQRTSGYNEQFF. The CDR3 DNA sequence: TGTGCCAGCAGCCAAAGGACTAGCGGGTACAATGAGCAGTTCTTC.

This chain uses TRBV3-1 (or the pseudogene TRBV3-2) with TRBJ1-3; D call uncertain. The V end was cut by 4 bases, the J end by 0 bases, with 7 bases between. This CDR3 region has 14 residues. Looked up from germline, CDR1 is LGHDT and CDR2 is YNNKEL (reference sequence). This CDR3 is CASSRLGSGNTIYF. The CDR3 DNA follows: TGTGCCAGCAGCCGACTTGGCTCTGGAAACACCATATATTTT.

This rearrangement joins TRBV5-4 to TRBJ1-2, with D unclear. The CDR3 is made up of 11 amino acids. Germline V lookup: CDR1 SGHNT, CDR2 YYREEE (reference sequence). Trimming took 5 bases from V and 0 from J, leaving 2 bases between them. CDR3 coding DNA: TGTGCCAGCAGGGCTAACTATGGCTACACCTTC. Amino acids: CASRANYGYTF.